Listed below are T cell receptor beta chains from one sample, sequenced in a study of blood T cell repertoires in COVID-19. TCRdb keeps only in-frame clones here, not all; method: immunoSEQ multiplex PCR. The sample carries 200,000 to 250,000 clones, 80% to 90% recorded once. Material for sequencing was PBMCs or T cells enriched from blood (not recorded which). Source of these receptors: a man aged 45-65 years who had been exposed to COVID-19. Both conserved end residues are part of each CDR3. The order of the fields is D gene, V gene, CDR3 length, J gene, clone size, CDR3 protein, CDR3 DNA. The D gene is left open where the match is weak. The size of a clone is reported for some rows only, either as once, few or many, or as a class for expanded clones.

D gene: TRBD1; V gene: TRBV7-9; CDR3 length: 17; J gene: TRBJ2-1; clone size: NA; CDR3 protein: CASSPPLAGGSYNEQFF; CDR3 DNA: TGTGCCAGCAGCCCCCCATTGGCAGGGGGTTCCTACAATGAGCAGTTCTTC
D gene: TRBD1; V gene: TRBV19; CDR3 length: 15; J gene: TRBJ2-7; clone size: NA; CDR3 protein: CASSPDRARSYEQYF; CDR3 DNA: TGTGCCAGTAGTCCTGACAGGGCGAGATCTTACGAGCAGTACTTC
D gene: TRBD1; V gene: TRBV19; CDR3 length: 16; J gene: TRBJ1-6; clone size: once; CDR3 protein: CASSTQTGGLNSPLHF; CDR3 DNA: TGTGCCAGTAGTACGCAGACAGGGGGATTAAATTCACCCCTCCACTTT
D gene: NA; V gene: TRBV3-1/TRBV3-2; CDR3 length: 14; J gene: TRBJ1-4; clone size: NA; CDR3 protein: CASSQEGGDEKLFF; CDR3 DNA: TGTGCCAGCAGCCAAGAGGGAGGGGACGAAAAACTGTTTTTT
D gene: NA; V gene: TRBV18; CDR3 length: 14; J gene: TRBJ1-1; clone size: NA; CDR3 protein: CASSPPVGSTEAFF; CDR3 DNA: TGTGCCAGCTCACCACCTGTGGGGAGCACTGAAGCTTTCTTT
D gene: TRBD1; V gene: TRBV7-6; CDR3 length: 20; J gene: TRBJ1-5; clone size: NA; CDR3 protein: CASSKTQGPGIGLNGQPQHF; CDR3 DNA: TGTGCCAGCAGCAAGACACAGGGGCCGGGGATAGGGTTAAACGGTCAGCCCCAGCATTTT
D gene: TRBD1; V gene: TRBV29-1; CDR3 length: 16; J gene: TRBJ2-3; clone size: NA; CDR3 protein: CSVVPGDRGIRDTQYF; CDR3 DNA: TGCAGCGTTGTCCCCGGAGACAGGGGGATTCGGGATACGCAGTATTTT
D gene: NA; V gene: TRBV7-9; CDR3 length: 17; J gene: TRBJ2-1; clone size: NA; CDR3 protein: CASSSPPHGGAYNEQFF; CDR3 DNA: TGTGCCAGCAGCTCCCCCCCCCATGGCGGAGCCTACAATGAGCAGTTCTTC
D gene: NA; V gene: TRBV7-8; CDR3 length: 13; J gene: TRBJ2-7; clone size: NA; CDR3 protein: CASRWGGRDEQYF; CDR3 DNA: TGTGCCAGCAGATGGGGGGGGCGCGACGAGCAGTACTTC
D gene: NA; V gene: TRBV12-3/TRBV12-4; CDR3 length: 13; J gene: TRBJ1-5; clone size: NA; CDR3 protein: CASSWSKDQPQHF; CDR3 DNA: TGTGCCAGCAGTTGGAGTAAGGATCAGCCCCAGCATTTT
D gene: NA; V gene: TRBV11-2; CDR3 length: 17; J gene: TRBJ1-6; clone size: once; CDR3 protein: CASSSAPRGVPGLPLHF; CDR3 DNA: TGTGCCAGCAGCTCAGCGCCCAGGGGTGTCCCCGGATTGCCCCTCCACTTT
D gene: NA; V gene: TRBV29-1; CDR3 length: 13; J gene: TRBJ1-5; clone size: NA; CDR3 protein: CSVGVGAGQPQHF; CDR3 DNA: TGCAGCGTTGGAGTAGGGGCTGGCCAGCCCCAGCATTTT
D gene: TRBD1; V gene: TRBV28; CDR3 length: 15; J gene: TRBJ1-1; clone size: once; CDR3 protein: CASSLGDRPNTEAFF; CDR3 DNA: TGTGCCAGCAGTTTAGGGGACAGGCCCAACACTGAAGCTTTCTTT
D gene: NA; V gene: TRBV2; CDR3 length: 15; J gene: TRBJ1-4; clone size: NA; CDR3 protein: CASSKNRVTNEKLFF; CDR3 DNA: TGTGCCAGCAGTAAGAACAGGGTAACTAATGAAAAACTGTTTTTT
D gene: NA; V gene: TRBV27; CDR3 length: 14; J gene: TRBJ2-5; clone size: NA; CDR3 protein: CASSSWQVGETQYF; CDR3 DNA: TGTGCCAGCAGTTCTTGGCAGGTAGGTGAGACCCAGTACTTC
D gene: TRBD2; V gene: TRBV19; CDR3 length: 17; J gene: TRBJ2-3; clone size: once; CDR3 protein: CASSIGLAGGGGDTQYF; CDR3 DNA: TGTGCCAGTAGTATTGGGCTAGCGGGAGGAGGTGGAGATACGCAGTATTTT
D gene: NA; V gene: TRBV28; CDR3 length: 13; J gene: TRBJ1-4; clone size: NA; CDR3 protein: CATMTATNEKLFF; CDR3 DNA: TGTGCCACTATGACAGCAACTAATGAAAAACTGTTTTTT
D gene: NA; V gene: TRBV7-2; CDR3 length: 13; J gene: TRBJ2-7; clone size: NA; CDR3 protein: CASSLARSREQYF; CDR3 DNA: TGTGCCAGCAGCTTAGCGCGGTCCCGAGAGCAGTACTTC
D gene: TRBD1; V gene: TRBV5-1; CDR3 length: 16; J gene: TRBJ2-2; clone size: NA; CDR3 protein: CASSLQGAQNTGELFF; CDR3 DNA: TGCGCCAGCAGCTTGCAGGGGGCGCAGAACACCGGGGAGCTGTTTTTT
D gene: TRBD1; V gene: TRBV5-1; CDR3 length: 13; J gene: TRBJ1-1; clone size: NA; CDR3 protein: CASRKQGDTEAFF; CDR3 DNA: TGCGCCAGCAGGAAACAGGGGGACACTGAAGCTTTCTTT
D gene: NA; V gene: TRBV9; CDR3 length: 16; J gene: TRBJ2-3; clone size: once; CDR3 protein: CASSVGTGISTDTQYF; CDR3 DNA: TGTGCCAGCAGCGTAGGAACAGGGATTTCCACAGATACGCAGTATTTT
D gene: NA; V gene: TRBV5-1; CDR3 length: 12; J gene: TRBJ2-5; clone size: NA; CDR3 protein: CASSVRAELQYF; CDR3 DNA: TGCGCCAGCAGCGTACGAGCGGAACTCCAGTACTTC
D gene: NA; V gene: TRBV3-1/TRBV3-2; CDR3 length: 13; J gene: TRBJ1-1; clone size: NA; CDR3 protein: CASSHPQGTEAFF; CDR3 DNA: TGTGCCAGCAGCCATCCGCAGGGCACTGAAGCTTTCTTT
D gene: NA; V gene: TRBV7-3; CDR3 length: 15; J gene: TRBJ1-1; clone size: NA; CDR3 protein: CASSLMGGMNTEAFF; CDR3 DNA: TGTGCCAGCAGCTTAATGGGGGGGATGAACACTGAAGCTTTCTTT
D gene: TRBD1; V gene: TRBV18; CDR3 length: 13; J gene: TRBJ1-4; clone size: NA; CDR3 protein: CASSPGQGSELFF; CDR3 DNA: TGTGCCAGCTCACCTGGACAGGGTAGTGAACTGTTTTTT
D gene: TRBD1; V gene: TRBV11-3; CDR3 length: 14; J gene: TRBJ1-2; clone size: few; CDR3 protein: CASSLAGQSYGYTF; CDR3 DNA: TGTGCCAGCAGCTTAGCGGGACAGTCATATGGCTACACCTTC
D gene: NA; V gene: TRBV30; CDR3 length: 12; J gene: TRBJ1-2; clone size: once; CDR3 protein: CAWRDQPGGYTF; CDR3 DNA: TGTGCCTGGAGAGATCAACCGGGGGGCTACACCTTC
D gene: TRBD2; V gene: TRBV15; CDR3 length: 15; J gene: TRBJ2-1; clone size: NA; CDR3 protein: CATSSWTSRSNEQFF; CDR3 DNA: TGTGCCACCAGCAGCTGGACTAGCCGGAGCAATGAGCAGTTCTTC
D gene: TRBD1; V gene: TRBV5-1; CDR3 length: 16; J gene: TRBJ1-4; clone size: NA; CDR3 protein: CASSLGPQGAGEKLFF; CDR3 DNA: TGCGCCAGCAGCTTGGGCCCCCAGGGGGCGGGTGAAAAACTGTTTTTT
D gene: TRBD2; V gene: TRBV19; CDR3 length: 17; J gene: TRBJ2-1; clone size: NA; CDR3 protein: CASSMDRGLAGLNEQFF; CDR3 DNA: TGTGCCAGTAGTATGGACCGGGGACTAGCGGGACTCAATGAGCAGTTCTTC
D gene: NA; V gene: TRBV7-9; CDR3 length: 11; J gene: TRBJ2-7; clone size: NA; CDR3 protein: CASSHSYEQYF; CDR3 DNA: TGTGCCAGCAGCCACTCCTACGAGCAGTACTTC
D gene: NA; V gene: TRBV9; CDR3 length: 13; J gene: TRBJ1-2; clone size: NA; CDR3 protein: CASRYSGISGYTF; CDR3 DNA: TGTGCCAGCAGGTATTCAGGAATCTCTGGCTACACCTTC
D gene: NA; V gene: TRBV18; CDR3 length: 15; J gene: TRBJ2-3; clone size: NA; CDR3 protein: CASSPLSGRTDTQYF; CDR3 DNA: TGTGCCAGCTCACCCCTGTCAGGGCGCACAGATACGCAGTATTTT
D gene: NA; V gene: TRBV7-8; CDR3 length: 15; J gene: TRBJ1-6; clone size: NA; CDR3 protein: CASSPWSSYNSPLHF; CDR3 DNA: TGTGCCAGCAGCCCTTGGAGCTCCTATAATTCACCCCTCCACTTT
D gene: NA; V gene: TRBV10-3; CDR3 length: 14; J gene: TRBJ2-3; clone size: once; CDR3 protein: CAISENQVTDTQYF; CDR3 DNA: TGTGCCATCAGTGAGAACCAGGTCACAGATACGCAGTATTTT
D gene: NA; V gene: TRBV2; CDR3 length: 12; J gene: TRBJ1-1; clone size: NA; CDR3 protein: CASSDTGFVAFF; CDR3 DNA: TGTGCCAGCAGTGATACAGGGTTTGTAGCTTTCTTT
D gene: NA; V gene: TRBV3-1/TRBV3-2; CDR3 length: 12; J gene: TRBJ2-1; clone size: NA; CDR3 protein: CASSQAGTHQFF; CDR3 DNA: TGTGCCAGCAGCCAAGCCGGGACTCACCAGTTCTTC
D gene: NA; V gene: TRBV15; CDR3 length: 14; J gene: TRBJ1-1; clone size: NA; CDR3 protein: CATSTGQLNTEAFF; CDR3 DNA: TGTGCCACCAGCACCGGACAATTGAACACTGAAGCTTTCTTT
D gene: NA; V gene: TRBV2; CDR3 length: 15; J gene: TRBJ1-4; clone size: NA; CDR3 protein: CASSPTGTGPVKLFF; CDR3 DNA: TGTGCCAGCAGCCCGACAGGCACAGGTCCGGTAAAACTGTTTTTT
D gene: NA; V gene: TRBV7-9; CDR3 length: 15; J gene: TRBJ1-2; clone size: NA; CDR3 protein: CASSLVSPRFYGYTF; CDR3 DNA: TGTGCCAGCAGCTTAGTGTCCCCCAGGTTCTATGGCTACACCTTC
D gene: NA; V gene: TRBV10-3; CDR3 length: 14; J gene: TRBJ1-2; clone size: NA; CDR3 protein: CAISESGREAGYTF; CDR3 DNA: TGTGCCATCAGTGAGTCGGGCAGGGAGGCTGGCTACACCTTC
D gene: TRBD1; V gene: TRBV5-8; CDR3 length: 13; J gene: TRBJ1-1; clone size: NA; CDR3 protein: CASSLRGLVSAFF; CDR3 DNA: TGTGCCAGCAGCCTCAGGGGGCTGGTGTCAGCTTTCTTT
D gene: TRBD2; V gene: TRBV9; CDR3 length: 12; J gene: TRBJ2-1; clone size: NA; CDR3 protein: CAGERGVNEWFF; CDR3 DNA: TGTGCCGGAGAGCGGGGGGTCAACGAGTGGTTCTTC
D gene: NA; V gene: TRBV28; CDR3 length: 15; J gene: TRBJ1-2; clone size: NA; CDR3 protein: CASSRGRGFNYGYTF; CDR3 DNA: TGTGCCAGCAGTCGCGGGAGGGGGTTCAACTATGGCTACACCTTC
D gene: TRBD1; V gene: TRBV9; CDR3 length: 15; J gene: TRBJ2-3; clone size: NA; CDR3 protein: CASSPGTASSDTQYF; CDR3 DNA: TGTGCCAGCAGCCCCGGGACAGCCAGTTCAGATACGCAGTATTTT
D gene: TRBD2; V gene: TRBV3-1/TRBV3-2; CDR3 length: 15; J gene: TRBJ2-5; clone size: NA; CDR3 protein: CASSQARRGLETQYF; CDR3 DNA: TGTGCCAGCAGCCAAGCTCGGCGGGGGTTGGAGACCCAGTACTTC
D gene: NA; V gene: TRBV6-5; CDR3 length: 14; J gene: TRBJ2-7; clone size: NA; CDR3 protein: CASSPRGSSYEQYF; CDR3 DNA: TGTGCCAGCAGTCCCCGAGGGTCCTCCTACGAGCAGTACTTC
D gene: NA; V gene: TRBV10-1; CDR3 length: 14; J gene: TRBJ1-6; clone size: few; CDR3 protein: CASSLSRGGSPLHF; CDR3 DNA: TGCGCCAGCAGCCTTTCCAGGGGCGGTTCACCCCTCCACTTT
D gene: NA; V gene: TRBV4-1; CDR3 length: 14; J gene: TRBJ1-1; clone size: NA; CDR3 protein: CASSPPTGITEAFF; CDR3 DNA: TGCGCCAGCAGCCCGCCTACAGGGATCACTGAAGCTTTCTTT
D gene: TRBD2; V gene: TRBV5-1; CDR3 length: 18; J gene: TRBJ2-2; clone size: NA; CDR3 protein: CASSLPVLAGVGTGELFF; CDR3 DNA: TGCGCCAGCAGCTTGCCGGTACTAGCGGGAGTCGGCACCGGGGAGCTGTTTTTT
D gene: NA; V gene: TRBV2; CDR3 length: 14; J gene: TRBJ1-5; clone size: NA; CDR3 protein: CASSDFGADQPQHF; CDR3 DNA: TGTGCCAGCAGTGACTTTGGGGCCGATCAGCCCCAGCATTTT
D gene: NA; V gene: TRBV5-1; CDR3 length: 15; J gene: TRBJ2-2; clone size: NA; CDR3 protein: CASSLDSANTGELFF; CDR3 DNA: TGCGCCAGCAGCTTGGATTCCGCGAACACCGGGGAGCTGTTTTTT
D gene: NA; V gene: TRBV2; CDR3 length: 16; J gene: TRBJ1-3; clone size: NA; CDR3 protein: CASSEGILSSGNTIYF; CDR3 DNA: TGTGCCAGCAGTGAAGGTATCCTTTCCTCTGGAAACACCATATATTTT
D gene: NA; V gene: TRBV3-1/TRBV3-2; CDR3 length: 13; J gene: TRBJ1-1; clone size: few; CDR3 protein: CASSLRGGDEAFF; CDR3 DNA: TGTGCCAGCAGCCTCCGGGGGGGGGATGAAGCTTTCTTT